Listed below are T cell receptor beta chains from one sample, sequenced in a study of T cells in localized non-small cell lung cancer. Only in-frame clones appear in the TCRdb table, and some are missing; sequencing was by immunoSEQ multiplex PCR. The sample records about 2,200 clones, about 20% being singletons. Here the sequenced sample was lung tumor tissue, taken before any cancer treatment. The receptors derive from a man between 40 and 70 years old with stage II lung adenocarcinoma. Both conserved end residues are part of each CDR3. Each record gives: clone size, D gene, V gene, J gene, CDR3 protein, CDR3 DNA. A D gene is named only where the DNA matches it firmly. Some rows mark clone size as missing; the rest say once, few, many or name a class of expanded clone.

.	TRBD1	TRBV29-1	TRBJ2-2	CSVPGTGNTGELFF	TGCAGCGTTCCAGGGACAGGGAACACCGGGGAGCTGTTTTTT
few	.	TRBV19	TRBJ2-2	CASSIWGNTGELFF	TGTGCCAGTAGTATATGGGGGAACACCGGGGAGCTGTTTTTT
few	TRBD1	TRBV30	TRBJ1-5	CAWSGQGYQPQHF	TGTGCCTGGAGTGGACAGGGGTATCAGCCCCAGCATTTT
few	.	TRBV9	TRBJ1-6	CASSVGNSPLHF	TGTGCCAGCAGCGTAGGGAATTCACCCCTCCACTTT
few	TRBD2	TRBV6-8	TRBJ2-7	CASSNLAGGSSYEQYF	TGTGCCAGCTCCAATCTAGCGGGGGGATCCTCCTACGAGCAGTACTTC
.	.	TRBV5-1	TRBJ1-6	CASSFSGTDNSPLHF	TGCGCCAGCAGCTTCTCCGGGACTGACAATTCACCCCTCCACTTT
medium-sized	.	TRBV9	TRBJ1-4	CASSVVSGEKLFF	TGTGCCAGCAGCGTAGTAAGTGGGGAAAAACTGTTTTTT
few	TRBD1	TRBV6-8	TRBJ1-5	CASSYKRGTGNNQPQHF	TGTGCCAGCAGCTATAAACGCGGGACAGGTAACAATCAGCCCCAGCATTTT
hyperexpanded	TRBD2	TRBV9	TRBJ2-2	CASQLAGTGELFF	TGTGCCAGTCAACTAGCGGGCACCGGGGAGCTGTTTTTT
.	TRBD2	TRBV30	TRBJ2-7	CAWNLGRGYEQYF	TGTGCCTGGAACCTGGGGAGGGGTTACGAGCAGTACTTC
.	.	TRBV9	TRBJ2-1	CAKQGPGSYNEQFF	TGTGCCAAGCAGGGCCCCGGCTCCTACAATGAGCAGTTCTTC
few	.	TRBV18	TRBJ1-5	CASSTSGTLSNQPQHF	TGTGCCAGCTCAACCTCCGGGACACTTAGCAATCAGCCCCAGCATTTT
few	.	TRBV9	TRBJ2-3	CASSPGTWADTQYF	TGTGCCAGCAGCCCCGGGACTTGGGCGGATACGCAGTATTTT
medium-sized	.	TRBV6-8	TRBJ2-7	CASSYQGRGEQYF	TGTGCCAGCAGTTACCAGGGGAGGGGCGAGCAGTACTTC
few	TRBD1	TRBV6-8	TRBJ1-4	CASSVTGTVNEKLFF	TGTGCCAGCTCTGTAACCGGGACAGTTAATGAAAAACTGTTTTTT
.	TRBD1	TRBV18	TRBJ1-4	CASSPDRGGEKLFF	TGTGCCAGCTCTCCCGACAGGGGGGGTGAAAAACTGTTTTTT
.	TRBD2	TRBV30	TRBJ2-2	CAWRGLAGNTGELFF	TGTGCCTGGAGAGGACTAGCGGGGAACACCGGGGAGCTGTTTTTT
few	.	TRBV18	TRBJ2-7	CASTLPGRAYEQYF	TGTGCCAGCACCTTACCGGGAAGGGCCTACGAGCAGTACTTC
few	.	TRBV11-3	TRBJ2-1	CASSLGNGGGVDEQFF	TGTGCCAGCAGCTTAGGAAACGGGGGAGGTGTCGATGAGCAGTTCTTC
few	.	TRBV19	TRBJ1-2	CASTEGPGAYGYTF	TGTGCCAGTACTGAAGGGCCGGGGGCCTATGGCTACACCTTC
.	TRBD1	TRBV5-1	TRBJ2-3	CASSHGQGVTDTQYF	TGCGCCAGCAGCCACGGACAGGGGGTCACAGATACGCAGTATTTT
few	TRBD1	TRBV9	TRBJ2-7	CASSSGQGNEQYF	TGTGCCAGCAGCTCGGGACAGGGTAACGAGCAGTACTTC
few	.	TRBV28	TRBJ1-3	CASSRRASSGNTIYF	TGTGCCAGCAGCCGAAGGGCCAGCTCTGGAAACACCATATATTTT
few	.	TRBV6-8	TRBJ1-1	CASKDLDTEAFF	TGTGCCAGCAAGGACCTGGACACTGAAGCTTTCTTT
.	.	TRBV14	TRBJ2-7	CASSQDTTGVYEQYF	TGTGCCAGCAGCCAAGATACCACGGGGGTCTACGAGCAGTACTTC
medium-sized	TRBD1	TRBV6-8	TRBJ1-2	CASSGQAYGYTF	TGTGCCAGCAGTGGACAGGCCTATGGCTACACCTTC
.	.	TRBV19	TRBJ2-1	CASPPGGTASYNEQFF	TGTGCCAGTCCCCCTGGAGGGACAGCCTCCTACAATGAGCAGTTCTTC
many	.	TRBV11-3	TRBJ2-3	CASSLDEPLLKDTQYF	TGTGCCAGCAGCTTAGACGAACCACTTCTTAAAGATACGCAGTATTTT
.	.	TRBV6-8	TRBJ1-5	CASSYNLQDNQPQHF	TGTGCCAGCAGTTACAATCTACAAGACAATCAGCCCCAGCATTTT
.	.	TRBV6-8	TRBJ1-4	CASSYSTGSKLFF	TGTGCCAGCAGTTACTCAACCGGGAGCAAACTGTTTTTT
medium-sized	TRBD1	TRBV9	TRBJ2-5	CASSKGTDKETQYF	TGTGCCAGCAGTAAGGGGACAGATAAAGAGACCCAGTACTTC
few	TRBD1	TRBV9	TRBJ2-3	CASSEPGTGKLGDTQYF	TGTGCCAGCAGCGAACCCGGGACAGGAAAGTTGGGAGATACGCAGTATTTT
.	.	TRBV9	TRBJ2-7	CASRDRSFFYEQYF	TGTGCCAGCAGGGACAGATCTTTTTTCTACGAGCAGTACTTC
few	.	TRBV9	TRBJ1-2	CASKSDNYGYTF	TGTGCCAGCAAGTCGGATAACTATGGCTACACCTTC
few	.	TRBV18	TRBJ1-4	CASSPRVGAGEKLFF	TGTGCCAGCTCACCACGAGTGGGGGCGGGTGAAAAACTGTTTTTT
.	TRBD2	TRBV6-8	TRBJ2-7	CASRGLAGEGEQYF	TGTGCCAGCAGAGGACTAGCGGGAGAGGGCGAGCAGTACTTC
.	.	TRBV28	TRBJ1-5	CASTTWGDNQPQHF	TGTGCCAGCACTACCTGGGGGGATAATCAGCCCCAGCATTTT
large	.	TRBV15	TRBJ1-1	CATSRADTNTEAFF	TGTGCCACCAGCAGAGCGGACACGAACACTGAAGCTTTCTTT
few	.	TRBV19	TRBJ2-7	CASSHRYEQYF	TGTGCCAGTAGTCACAGATACGAGCAGTACTTC
.	.	TRBV18	TRBJ1-1	CASSLERGGNTEAFF	TGTGCCAGCTCCCTTGAAAGGGGCGGGAACACTGAAGCTTTCTTT
.	.	TRBV28	TRBJ1-5	CASRPLDRGMIQPQHF	TGTGCCAGCAGACCACTGGACAGAGGAATGATTCAGCCCCAGCATTTT
.	.	TRBV9	TRBJ1-2	CAISSGTKGYTF	TGTGCCATTTCGAGTGGGACTAAGGGCTACACCTTC